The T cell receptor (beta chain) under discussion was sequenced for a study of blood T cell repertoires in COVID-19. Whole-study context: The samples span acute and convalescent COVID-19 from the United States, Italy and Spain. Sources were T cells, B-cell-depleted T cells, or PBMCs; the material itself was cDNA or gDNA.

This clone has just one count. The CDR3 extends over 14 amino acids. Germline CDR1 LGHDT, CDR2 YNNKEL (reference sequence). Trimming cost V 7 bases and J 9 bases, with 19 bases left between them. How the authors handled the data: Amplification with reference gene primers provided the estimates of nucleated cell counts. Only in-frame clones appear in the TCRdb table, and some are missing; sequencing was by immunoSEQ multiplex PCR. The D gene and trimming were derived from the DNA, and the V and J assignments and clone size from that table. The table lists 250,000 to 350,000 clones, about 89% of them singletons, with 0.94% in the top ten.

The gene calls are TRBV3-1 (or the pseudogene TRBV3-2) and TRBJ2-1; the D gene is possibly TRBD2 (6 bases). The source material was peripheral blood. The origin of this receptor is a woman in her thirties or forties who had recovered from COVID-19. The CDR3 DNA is TGTGCCAGCAATCCTAGACTAGGGCTCGGTGAGCAGTTCTTC. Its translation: CASNPRLGLGEQFF.